This T cell receptor beta chain was recorded in a study of blood T cells in healthy people across ages. Study in general: In model experiments, template switching was able to capture about one barcoded beta molecule for every two T cells that were present. Study results and limitations: Relative to aged donors, long-lived donors carried more naive CD4+ cells and displayed higher diversity.

Next came a second PCR, run for roughly 6 to 11 cycles, which used a sample-barcoded 5' primer along with a J-beta primer mix. TCRdb independently ran MiXCR on the 5' RACE reads; one entry per CDR3 protein. The data show about 970,000 distinct CDR3 sequences, with roughly 51% seen just once and about 20% held by the top ten. This CDR3 region has 12 residues. Trimming stripped 6 bases from V and 3 bases from J, with 12 bases between. In germline, CDR1 is DFQATT, CDR2 SNEGSKA (reference sequence). In this sample, this clonotype turned up a few times. The antigen is undetermined. This chain uses TRBV20-1 with TRBJ2-7, with TRBD1 as a possible D gene (6 bases). Sequenced: blood. The TCR was taken from an older woman in good health. CDR3 DNA sequence: TGCAGTGCGAGGACAGATATCTACGAGCAGTACTTC. This codes for CSARTDIYEQYF.